This T cell receptor (beta chain) was captured in a study of sequential checkpoint blockade in melanoma. Ten or more counts support this clone. V lost 6 bases, J lost 3 bases, and 4 bases stayed unmatched. The CDR3 has 14 residues. Germline CDR1 and CDR2: MDHEN and SYDVKM. Profiling relied on immunoSEQ multiplex PCR, and the TCRdb table lists in-frame clones only, not all of them. The table shows 6,200 or so clones, with roughly 19% occurring only once. The sample's treatment: randomized to nivolumab then ipilimumab (arm A) or the reverse (arm B). The sequencing used tumor tissue (inferred from file names), collected from a patient given nivolumab and ipilimumab in sequence. The receptor was isolated from a human donor with melanoma. The chain couples TRBV28 to TRBJ1-2, with 10 bases identical to TRBD1. The CDR3 nucleotides read TGTGCCAGCAGGGGACAGGGGTATGACTATGGCTACACCTTC. This codes for CASRGQGYDYGYTF.